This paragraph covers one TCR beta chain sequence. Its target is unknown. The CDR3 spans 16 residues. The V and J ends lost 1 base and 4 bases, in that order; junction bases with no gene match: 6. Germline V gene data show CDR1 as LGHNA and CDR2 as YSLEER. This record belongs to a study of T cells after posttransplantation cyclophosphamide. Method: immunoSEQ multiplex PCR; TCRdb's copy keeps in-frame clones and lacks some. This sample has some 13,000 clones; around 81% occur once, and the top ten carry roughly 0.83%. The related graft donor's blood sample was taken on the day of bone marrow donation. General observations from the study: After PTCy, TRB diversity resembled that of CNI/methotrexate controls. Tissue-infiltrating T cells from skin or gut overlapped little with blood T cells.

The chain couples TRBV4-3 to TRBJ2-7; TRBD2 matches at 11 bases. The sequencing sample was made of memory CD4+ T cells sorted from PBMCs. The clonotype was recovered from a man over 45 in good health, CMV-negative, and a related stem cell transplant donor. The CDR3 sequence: CASSQGPGTSGYEQYF. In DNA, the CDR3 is TGCGCCAGCAGCCAAGGCCCGGGGACTAGCGGATACGAGCAGTACTTC.